The clone carrying this TCR beta chain was counted a few times. As yet, its antigen is unknown. This sample is drawn from a study of post-analysis software for immune sequencing data. Overall study: The cohort encompassed relapsing-remitting, secondary progressive and progressive-relapsing multiple sclerosis disease courses. Findings and caveats of the study: In patients, TRBV5-6, TRBV5-1 and TRBV20-1 belonged to roughly five TRBV segments found more frequently than in controls. Clustering by F measure revealed strong co-clustering among samples prepared together in one batch.

The CDR3 spans 15 residues. Germline V lookup: CDR1 MRHNA, CDR2 SNTAGT. V lost 0 bases and J lost 2, with 8 bases in between. The authors incorporated unique molecular identifiers into the TCR beta cDNA libraries. cDNA molecules numbering 450,000 to 650,000 came from roughly 1 to 10 million T cells. TCRdb re-analysed the PCR reads in MiXCR, keeping a single row per CDR3 protein. The table has approximately 630,000 distinct CDR3 sequences, approximately 59% seen once. The sequenced material came from blood. The chain has TRBV6-4 and TRBJ2-1; possibly TRBD1 for D (6 bases). The sequence came from a girl aged 2-10 years with multiple sclerosis. CDR3: CASSDSNRAYNEQFF. The DNA of the CDR3 is TGTGCCAGCAGTGACTCGAACAGGGCCTACAATGAGCAGTTCTTC.